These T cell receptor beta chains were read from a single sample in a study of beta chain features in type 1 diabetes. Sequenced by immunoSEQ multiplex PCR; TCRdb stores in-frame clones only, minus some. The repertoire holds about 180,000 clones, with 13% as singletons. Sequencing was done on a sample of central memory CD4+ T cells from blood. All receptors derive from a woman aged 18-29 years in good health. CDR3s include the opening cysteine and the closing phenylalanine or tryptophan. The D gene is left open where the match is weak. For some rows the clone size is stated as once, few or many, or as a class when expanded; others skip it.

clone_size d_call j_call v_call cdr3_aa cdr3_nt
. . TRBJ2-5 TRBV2 CASSEQGIGLETQYF TGTGCCAGCAGTGAACAGGGTATTGGCTTGGAGACCCAGTACTTC
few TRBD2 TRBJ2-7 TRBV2 CASSEGSGTYEQYF TGTGCCAGCAGTGAAGGTAGCGGGACCTACGAGCAGTACTTC
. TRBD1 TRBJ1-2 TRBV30 CAWQGQGNQGYTF TGTGCCTGGCAGGGACAGGGAAATCAAGGCTACACCTTC
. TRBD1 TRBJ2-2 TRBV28 CASIPGQGTGELFF TGTGCCAGCATCCCGGGACAGGGGACCGGGGAGCTGTTTTTT
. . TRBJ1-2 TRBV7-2 CASSLGQGRGYTF TGTGCCAGCAGCTTAGGGCAGGGTCGGGGCTACACCTTC
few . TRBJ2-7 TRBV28 CAGSRRASHYEQYF TGTGCCGGCTCTAGGCGAGCCAGCCATTACGAGCAGTACTTC
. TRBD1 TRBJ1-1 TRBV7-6 CASSRGQLNTEAFF TGTGCCAGCAGCCGGGGACAGTTAAACACTGAAGCTTTCTTT
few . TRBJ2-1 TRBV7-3 CASSLTPTGSNEQFF TGTGCCAGCAGTTTAACCCCCACAGGGTCCAATGAGCAGTTCTTC
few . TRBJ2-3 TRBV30 CAWSGGNTDTQYF TGTGCCTGGAGTGGCGGTAACACAGATACGCAGTATTTT
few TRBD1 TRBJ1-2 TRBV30 CAWSVAGTVYGYTF TGTGCCTGGAGTGTAGCCGGGACAGTCTATGGCTACACCTTC
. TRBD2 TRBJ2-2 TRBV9 CASSGAGGINTGELFF TGTGCCAGCAGCGGAGCGGGAGGCATTAACACCGGGGAGCTGTTTTTT
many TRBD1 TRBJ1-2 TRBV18 CASSPMQGTDNYGYTF TGTGCCAGCTCACCAATGCAGGGGACAGATAACTATGGCTACACCTTC
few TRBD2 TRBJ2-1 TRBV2 CASSRSTSGRAHEQFF TGTGCCAGCAGTCGAAGCACGAGCGGGAGAGCGCATGAGCAGTTCTTC
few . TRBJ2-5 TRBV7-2 CASIDSVYRQETQYF TGTGCCAGCATCGATAGCGTATATCGCCAAGAGACCCAGTACTTC
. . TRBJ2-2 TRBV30 CAWSGLSFGGELFF TGTGCCTGGAGTGGCCTGAGTTTTGGCGGGGAGCTGTTTTTT
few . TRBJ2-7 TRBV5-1 CASSTEGRVYEQYF TGCGCCAGCAGTACCGAAGGGCGGGTCTACGAGCAGTACTTC
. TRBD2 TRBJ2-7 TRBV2 CASSLSPGTSGYEQYF TGTGCCAGCAGCCTTTCACCCGGGACTAGCGGCTACGAGCAGTACTTC
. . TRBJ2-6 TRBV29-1 CSVGGAGANVLTF TGCAGCGTTGGAGGAGCTGGGGCCAACGTCCTGACTTTC
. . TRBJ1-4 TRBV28 CASSFTGIQNEKLFF TGTGCCAGCAGTTTCACAGGTATCCAAAACGAAAAACTGTTTTTT
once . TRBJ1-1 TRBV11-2 CASSSTRGSKAFF TGTGCCAGCAGCTCCACTCGTGGTAGTAAGGCTTTCTTT
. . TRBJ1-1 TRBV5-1 CASRRQEGTEAFF TGCGCCAGCCGTAGACAGGAAGGCACTGAAGCTTTCTTT
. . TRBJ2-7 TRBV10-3 CAINPGANDYEQYF TGTGCCATCAATCCAGGGGCCAACGACTACGAGCAGTACTTC
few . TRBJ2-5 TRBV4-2 CASSQEGGETQYF TGTGCCAGCAGCCAAGAGGGAGGAGAGACCCAGTACTTC
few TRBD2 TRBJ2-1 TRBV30 CAWSVKGLAEGEQFF TGTGCCTGGAGTGTAAAGGGACTAGCGGAAGGTGAGCAGTTCTTC
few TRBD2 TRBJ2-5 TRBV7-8 CASSRRASGAQETQYF TGTGCCAGCAGCCGTCGAGCTAGCGGTGCCCAAGAGACCCAGTACTTC
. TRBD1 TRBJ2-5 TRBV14 CASSQRQGFSQETQYF TGTGCCAGCAGCCAGAGACAGGGATTCTCCCAAGAGACCCAGTACTTC
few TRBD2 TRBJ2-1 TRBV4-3 CASSQDVVAGGRQFF TGCGCCAGCAGCCAAGATGTGGTAGCGGGAGGCCGTCAGTTCTTC
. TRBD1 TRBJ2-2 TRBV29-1 CSVASGTGGTGELFF TGCAGCGTCGCGTCGGGGACAGGGGGCACCGGGGAGCTGTTTTTT
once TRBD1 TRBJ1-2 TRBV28 CASKIQPGQVGGGYTF TGTGCCAGCAAGATACAACCGGGACAGGTAGGAGGTGGCTACACCTTC
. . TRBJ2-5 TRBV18 CASSRSGAEETQYF TGTGCCAGCTCACGGTCAGGGGCGGAGGAGACCCAGTACTTC
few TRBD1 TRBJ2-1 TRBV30 CAWSVGTGHYNEQFF TGTGCCTGGAGTGTCGGGACAGGCCATTACAATGAGCAGTTCTTC
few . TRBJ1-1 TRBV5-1 CASSLALSGGITEAFF TGCGCCAGCAGCTTGGCTCTATCGGGGGGCATCACTGAAGCTTTCTTT